This TCR beta chain comes out of a study of cytomegalovirus exposure and HLA in healthy donors. Study context: Some 85 million unique TCRs, all from HLA-typed donors, were included in an early release of the data. Study results and caveats: Most observed TCR sequences were rare, whereas some public TCRs were detected in many donors. In an earlier analysis, productive rearrangement rates for most beta V segments clustered near 87% or 30%.

The CDR3 totals 12 residues. Germline lookup yields CDR1 SGHVS and CDR2 FNYEAQ. After removal of 5 bases from V and 7 bases from J, the junction contained 3 bases not matched to a gene. In regard to this clone: What it binds is not known.

PCR used 60 Vbeta primers and 13 Jbeta primers. The assay was immunoSEQ multiplex PCR, and TCRdb's table has in-frame clones only and misses some. This sample carries 200,000 to 250,000 clones, over 65% of them seen once, and the ten largest clones take 1% to 1.5%. The TCR comes from a human donor in good health. J is TRBJ2-3 and V is TRBV7-6; 7 positions match TRBD1. Sequencing was carried out using PBMCs. CDR3 loop: CASSQTGNTQYF. The DNA of the CDR3 is TGTGCCAGCAGCCAGACAGGGAATACGCAGTATTTT.